This TCR beta chain is drawn from a study of T cells in Graves' hyperthyroidism and ophthalmopathy. CDR1 SNHLY and CDR2 FYNNEI come from the germline V gene. The trim removed 6 bases at V and 4 bases at J, leaving 5 bases unmatched. The CDR3 contains 14 residues. Whole-study results and caveats: Among thyroid clonotypes expanded above 0.001, most also appeared in blood. Stable hyperthyroidism and ophthalmopathy were separated using 13 V-J signatures.

Regions amplified from RNA transcripts were the TCR beta CDR3 regions. The HTBI primer set served for first-round RT-PCR of the TCR CDR3. TCRdb called the multiplex PCR reads again in MiXCR, with one record for every CDR3 protein. The sample holds 350,000 to 500,000 distinct CDR3 sequences, approximately 13% seen once. This clonotype was counted many times. What it binds is unknown. Among the patients, aged 18 to 65, hyperthyroidism was newly diagnosed and had lasted under 2 months. The sequence was collected from a young woman with Graves' hyperthyroidism. Sample: blood. The genes are TRBV2 and TRBJ2-3; TRBD1 matches 9 bases. The CDR3 spells CASSLDRGADTQYF. The CDR3 DNA reads TGTGCCAGCAGCCTGGACAGGGGAGCAGATACGCAGTATTTT.